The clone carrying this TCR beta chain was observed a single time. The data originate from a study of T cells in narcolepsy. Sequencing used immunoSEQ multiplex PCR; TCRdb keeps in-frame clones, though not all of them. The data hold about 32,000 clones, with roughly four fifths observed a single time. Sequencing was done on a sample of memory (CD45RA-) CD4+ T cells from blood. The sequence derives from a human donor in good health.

The CDR3 is CATTRRRGGSDTQYF. CDR3 sequence (DNA): TGTGCCACTACGAGGAGGAGGGGGGGTTCAGATACGCAGTATTTT. The chain combines TRBV27 with TRBJ2-3; D perhaps matches TRBD2 (7 bases). The CDR3 length is 15 residues. Germline V lookup: CDR1 MNHEY, CDR2 SMNVEV (reference sequence). V was clipped by 10 bases and J by 4 bases, with 21 bases between them.